The 5 T cell receptor beta chains below all came from one sample that was sequenced in a study of T cell repertoires in cytomegalovirus infection. TCRdb redid the calling of the reads with MiXCR, one entry per CDR3 protein. The sample lists approximately 910,000 distinct CDR3 sequences, roughly 30% seen once, with 13% in the top ten. The antigens of these receptors remain unknown. Source: cultured CD8+ T cells from PBMCs, taken from culture after CMV antigen stimulation. The receptors derive from a human donor in good health (CMV status not recorded). Some clones in this sample may be carry-over from other donors' samples.

In this sample, this clonotype turned up a few times. The chain has TRBV13 and TRBJ2-5, with D tentatively TRBD2 (6 bases). Germline-derived CDR1 and CDR2 are PRHDT and FYEKMQ (reference sequence). The V and J ends lost 5 bases and 1 base respectively, with 11 bases between them. CDR3 length: 14 residues. The CDR3 spells CASSVRGTQETQYF. The CDR3 bases are TGTGCCAGCAGCGTCCGGGGGACCCAAGAGACCCAGTACTTC.

The chain couples TRBV27 to TRBJ2-3; D gene uncertain. The V gene lost 0 bases and the J gene lost 2 bases, with 3 bases spanning the gap. The CDR3 sequence is 13 residues long. From germline, CDR1 is MNHEY and CDR2 SMNVEV (reference sequence). In DNA form, the CDR3 reads TGTGCCAGCAGTTTATCCGTCACAGATACGCAGTATTTT. This encodes CASSLSVTDTQYF.

Only a few counts were recorded for this clonotype. The chain links TRBV7-8 to TRBJ1-2, with D maybe TRBD1 (6 bases). V was cut by 6 bases and J by 3 bases, with 11 bases left in between. The CDR3 spans 13 residues. CDR1 and CDR2 (germline): SGHVS, FQNEAQ. The DNA of the CDR3 is TGTGCCAGCAGACGCGAGGGGGACTATGGCTACACCTTC. Protein sequence: CASRREGDYGYTF.

With regard to this clonotype: An end of the junction differs from the germline gene, which may be a read error. J is TRBJ2-3 and V is TRBV7-2; D call uncertain. CDR3 length: 12 amino acids. CDR1 and CDR2 from the germline V gene are SGHTA and FQGNSA. Here the CDR3 DNA reads TGTGCCAGCAGCCAAGGCACAGATAGGCAGTATTTT. Protein: CASSQGTDRQYF.

The gene calls are TRBV19 and TRBJ2-3; D not resolved. The CDR3 is 12 residues long. Germline CDR1 and CDR2: LNHDA and SQIVND (reference sequence). Trimming cost V 1 base and J 4 bases, with 3 bases left between them. The CDR3 DNA reads as TGTGCCAGTAGTATAGTCGCAGATACGCAGTATTTT. It yields the protein CASSIVADTQYF.